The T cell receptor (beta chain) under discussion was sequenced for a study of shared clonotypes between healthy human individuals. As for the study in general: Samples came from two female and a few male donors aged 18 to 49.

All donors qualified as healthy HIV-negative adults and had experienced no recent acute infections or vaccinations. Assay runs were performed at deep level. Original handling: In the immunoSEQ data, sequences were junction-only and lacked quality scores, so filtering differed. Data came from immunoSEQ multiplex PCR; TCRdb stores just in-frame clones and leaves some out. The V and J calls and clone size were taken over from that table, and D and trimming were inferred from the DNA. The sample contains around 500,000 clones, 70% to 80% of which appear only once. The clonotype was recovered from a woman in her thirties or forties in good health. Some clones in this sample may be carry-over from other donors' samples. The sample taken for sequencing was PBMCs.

CDR3 coding DNA: TGTGCCAGCCTGGACAGGGGCGGACGGGAGACCCAGTACTTC. Translation gives CASLDRGGRETQYF. The gene calls are TRBV28 and TRBJ2-5; TRBD1 matches at 9 bases. The germline CDR1 and CDR2 sequences are MDHEN and SYDVKM. This CDR3 region has 14 residues. The V and J ends lost 8 bases and 5 bases, in that order; junction bases with no gene match: 9.